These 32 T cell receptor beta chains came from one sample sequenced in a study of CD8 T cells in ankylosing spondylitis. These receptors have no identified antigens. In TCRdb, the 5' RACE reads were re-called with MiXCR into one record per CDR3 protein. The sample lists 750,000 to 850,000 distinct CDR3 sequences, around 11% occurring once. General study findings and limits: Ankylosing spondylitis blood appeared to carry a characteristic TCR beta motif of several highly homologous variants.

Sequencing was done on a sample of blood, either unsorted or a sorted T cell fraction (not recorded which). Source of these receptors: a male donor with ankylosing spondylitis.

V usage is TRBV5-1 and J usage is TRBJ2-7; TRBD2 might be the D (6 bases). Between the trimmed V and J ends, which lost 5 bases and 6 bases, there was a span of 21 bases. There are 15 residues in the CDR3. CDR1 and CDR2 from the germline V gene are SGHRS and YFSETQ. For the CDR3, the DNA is TGCGCCAGCAGTCCCGGACCGCGTCGGGGGACCGAGCAGTACTTC. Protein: CASSPGPRRGTEQYF.

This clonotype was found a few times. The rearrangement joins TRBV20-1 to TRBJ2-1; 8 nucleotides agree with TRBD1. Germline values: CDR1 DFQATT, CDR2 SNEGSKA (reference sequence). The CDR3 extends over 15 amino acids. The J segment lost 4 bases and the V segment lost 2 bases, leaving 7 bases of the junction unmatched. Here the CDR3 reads CSARFGRGLYNEQFF. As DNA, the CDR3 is TGCAGTGCTAGATTCGGCAGGGGGCTTTACAATGAGCAGTTCTTC.

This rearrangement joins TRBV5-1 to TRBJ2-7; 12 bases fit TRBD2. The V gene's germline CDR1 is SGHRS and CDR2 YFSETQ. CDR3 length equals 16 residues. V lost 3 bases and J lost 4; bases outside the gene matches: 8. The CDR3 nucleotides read TGCGCCAGCAGCTGGGGGGACGGACTAGCGGGATACGAGCAGTACTTC. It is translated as CASSWGDGLAGYEQYF.

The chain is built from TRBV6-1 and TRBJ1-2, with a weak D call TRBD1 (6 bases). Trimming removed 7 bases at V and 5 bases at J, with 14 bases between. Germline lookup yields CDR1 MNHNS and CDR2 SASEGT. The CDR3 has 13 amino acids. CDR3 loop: CASNPGQRYGYTF. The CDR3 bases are TGTGCCAGCAATCCCGGACAGAGATATGGCTACACCTTC.

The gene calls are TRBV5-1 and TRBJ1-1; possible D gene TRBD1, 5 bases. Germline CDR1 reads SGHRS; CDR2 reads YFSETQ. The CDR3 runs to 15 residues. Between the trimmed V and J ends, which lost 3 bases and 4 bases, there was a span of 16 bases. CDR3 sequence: CASSYRPTQSTEAFF. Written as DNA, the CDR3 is TGCGCCAGCAGCTACAGGCCTACCCAGAGCACTGAAGCTTTCTTT.

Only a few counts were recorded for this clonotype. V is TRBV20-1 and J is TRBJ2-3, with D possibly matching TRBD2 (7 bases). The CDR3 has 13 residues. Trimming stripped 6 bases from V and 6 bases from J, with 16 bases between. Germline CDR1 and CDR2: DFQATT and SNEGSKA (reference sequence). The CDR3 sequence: CSAGGGRMDTQYF. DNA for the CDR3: TGCAGTGCGGGGGGCGGGAGAATGGATACGCAGTATTTT.

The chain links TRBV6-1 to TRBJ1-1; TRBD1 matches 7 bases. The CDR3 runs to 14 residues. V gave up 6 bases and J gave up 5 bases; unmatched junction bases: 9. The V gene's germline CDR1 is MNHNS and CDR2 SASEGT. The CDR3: CASRTDRDGTEAFF. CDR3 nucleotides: TGTGCCAGCAGAACCGACAGGGATGGGACTGAAGCTTTCTTT.

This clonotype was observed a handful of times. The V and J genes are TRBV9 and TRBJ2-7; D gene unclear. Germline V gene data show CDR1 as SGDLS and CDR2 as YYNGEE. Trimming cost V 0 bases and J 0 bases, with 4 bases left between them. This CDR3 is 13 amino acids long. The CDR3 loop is CASSVGNSYEQYF. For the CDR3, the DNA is TGTGCCAGCAGCGTAGGCAACTCCTACGAGCAGTACTTC.

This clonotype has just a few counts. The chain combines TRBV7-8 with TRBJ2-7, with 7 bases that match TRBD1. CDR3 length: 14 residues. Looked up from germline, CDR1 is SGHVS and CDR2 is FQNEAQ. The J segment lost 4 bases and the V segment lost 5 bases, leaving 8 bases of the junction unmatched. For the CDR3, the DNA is TGTGCCAGCAGCCAGCAACAGGGGACATACGAGCAGTACTTC. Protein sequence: CASSQQQGTYEQYF.

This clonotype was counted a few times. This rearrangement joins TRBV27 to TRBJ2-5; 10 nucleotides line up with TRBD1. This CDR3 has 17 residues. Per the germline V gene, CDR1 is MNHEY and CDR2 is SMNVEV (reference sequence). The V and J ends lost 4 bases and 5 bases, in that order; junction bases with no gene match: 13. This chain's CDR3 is CASSSLRDRGSLETQYF. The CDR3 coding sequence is TGTGCCAGCAGTTCCTTGAGGGACAGGGGCTCGTTGGAGACCCAGTACTTC.

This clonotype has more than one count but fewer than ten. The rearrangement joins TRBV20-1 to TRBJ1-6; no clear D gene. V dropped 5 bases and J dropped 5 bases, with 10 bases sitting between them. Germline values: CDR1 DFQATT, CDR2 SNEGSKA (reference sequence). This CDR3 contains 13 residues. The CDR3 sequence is CSACRADNSPLHF. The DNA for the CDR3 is TGCAGTGCTTGCCGAGCTGATAATTCACCCCTCCACTTT.

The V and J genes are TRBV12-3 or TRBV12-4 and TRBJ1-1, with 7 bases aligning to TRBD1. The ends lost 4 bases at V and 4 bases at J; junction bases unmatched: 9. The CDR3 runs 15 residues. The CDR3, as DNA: TGTGCCAGCAGTTCCTCAATCTCAGGGGGCACTGAAGCTTTCTTT. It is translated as CASSSSISGGTEAFF.

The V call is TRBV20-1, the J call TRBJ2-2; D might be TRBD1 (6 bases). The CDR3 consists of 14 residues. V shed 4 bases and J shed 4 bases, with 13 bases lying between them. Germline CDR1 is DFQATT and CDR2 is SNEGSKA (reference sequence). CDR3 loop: CSAIQGMATGELFF. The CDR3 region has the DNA TGCAGTGCTATACAGGGAATGGCCACCGGGGAGCTGTTTTTT.

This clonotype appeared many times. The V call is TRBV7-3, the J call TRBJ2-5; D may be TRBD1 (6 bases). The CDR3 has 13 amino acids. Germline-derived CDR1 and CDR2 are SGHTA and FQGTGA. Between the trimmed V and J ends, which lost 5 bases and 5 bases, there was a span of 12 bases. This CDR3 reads CASSRTGQETQYF. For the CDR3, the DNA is TGTGCCAGCAGCCGTACAGGGCAGGAGACCCAGTACTTC.

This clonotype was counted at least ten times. This CDR3 reads CSAGQGQREQFF. The CDR3 DNA reads as TGCAGTGCAGGGCAGGGTCAGCGTGAGCAGTTCTTC. V and J are TRBV20-1 and TRBJ2-1; tentatively, D is TRBD1 (5 bases). The length of the CDR3 is 12 residues. Germline loops: CDR1 DFQATT, CDR2 SNEGSKA (reference sequence). V lost 6 bases and J 9 bases, leaving 15 bases between the germline ends.

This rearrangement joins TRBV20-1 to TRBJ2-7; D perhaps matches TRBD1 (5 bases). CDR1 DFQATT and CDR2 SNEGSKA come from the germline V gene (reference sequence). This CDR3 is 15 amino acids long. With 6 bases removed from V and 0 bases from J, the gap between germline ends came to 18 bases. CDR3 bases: TGCAGTGCCGCAGGGAATCGGCCCAGCTCCTACGAGCAGTACTTC. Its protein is CSAAGNRPSSYEQYF.

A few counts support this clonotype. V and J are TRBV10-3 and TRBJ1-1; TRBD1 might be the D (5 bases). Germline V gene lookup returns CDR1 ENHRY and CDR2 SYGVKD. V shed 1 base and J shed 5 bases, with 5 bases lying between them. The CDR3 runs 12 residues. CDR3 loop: CAISEWGTEAFF. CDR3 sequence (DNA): TGTGCCATCAGTGAGTGGGGGACTGAAGCTTTCTTT.

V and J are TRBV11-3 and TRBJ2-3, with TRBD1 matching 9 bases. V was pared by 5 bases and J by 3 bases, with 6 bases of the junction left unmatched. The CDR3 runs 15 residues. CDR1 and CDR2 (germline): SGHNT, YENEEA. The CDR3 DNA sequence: TGTGCCAGCAGCGTGGACAGGGGAGAGACAGATACGCAGTATTTT. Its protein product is CASSVDRGETDTQYF.

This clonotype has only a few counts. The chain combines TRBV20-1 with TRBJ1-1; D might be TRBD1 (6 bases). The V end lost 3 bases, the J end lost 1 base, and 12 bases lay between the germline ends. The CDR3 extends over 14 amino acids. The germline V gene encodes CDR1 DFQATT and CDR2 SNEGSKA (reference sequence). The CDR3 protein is CSASTTGWNTEAFF. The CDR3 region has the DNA TGCAGTGCTAGTACCACAGGGTGGAACACTGAAGCTTTCTTT.

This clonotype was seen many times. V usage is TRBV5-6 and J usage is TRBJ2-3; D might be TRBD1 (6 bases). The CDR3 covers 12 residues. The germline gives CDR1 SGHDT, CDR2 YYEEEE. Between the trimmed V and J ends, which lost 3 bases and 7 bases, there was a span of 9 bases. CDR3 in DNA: TGTGCCAGCAGCTCACAGGGAAATACGCAGTATTTT. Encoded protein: CASSSQGNTQYF.

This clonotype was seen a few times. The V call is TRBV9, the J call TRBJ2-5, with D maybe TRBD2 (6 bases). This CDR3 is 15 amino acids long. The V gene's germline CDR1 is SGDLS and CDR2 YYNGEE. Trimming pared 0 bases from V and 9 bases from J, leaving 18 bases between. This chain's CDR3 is CASSVGGTFPEAQYF. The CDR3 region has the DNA TGTGCCAGCAGCGTAGGGGGGACTTTTCCGGAGGCCCAGTACTTC.

CDR3 nucleotide sequence: TGTGCCAGCAGCTCGGACTGGTCAAGCTCCTACGAGCAGTACTTC. Protein sequence: CASSSDWSSSYEQYF. V and J are TRBV12-3 or TRBV12-4 and TRBJ2-7, with a weak D call TRBD2 (5 bases). Deletions cut 6 bases from V and 0 bases from J, with 15 bases between. The CDR3 consists of 15 residues.

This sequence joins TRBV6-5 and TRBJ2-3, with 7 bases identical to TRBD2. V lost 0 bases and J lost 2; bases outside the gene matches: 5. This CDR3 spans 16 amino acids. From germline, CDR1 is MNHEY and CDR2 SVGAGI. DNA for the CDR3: TGTGCCAGCAGTTACTCCGCGGGGGAATTCACAGATACGCAGTATTTT. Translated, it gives CASSYSAGEFTDTQYF.

The CDR3: CASMGGASYEQYF. CDR3 in DNA: TGTGCCAGCATGGGCGGAGCCTCCTACGAGCAGTACTTC. V usage is TRBV7-6 and J usage is TRBJ2-7; D gene uncertain. Germline V gene sequence: CDR1 SGHVS, CDR2 FNYEAQ. This CDR3 comprises 13 residues. V gave up 7 bases and J gave up 0 bases, with 10 bases separating them.

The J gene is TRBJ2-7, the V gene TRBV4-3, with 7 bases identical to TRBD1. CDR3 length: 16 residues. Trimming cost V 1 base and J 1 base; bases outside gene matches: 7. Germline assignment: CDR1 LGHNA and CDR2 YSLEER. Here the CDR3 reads CASSQVPRGNSYEQYF. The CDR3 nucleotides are TGCGCCAGCAGCCAAGTCCCCAGGGGGAATTCCTACGAGCAGTACTTC.

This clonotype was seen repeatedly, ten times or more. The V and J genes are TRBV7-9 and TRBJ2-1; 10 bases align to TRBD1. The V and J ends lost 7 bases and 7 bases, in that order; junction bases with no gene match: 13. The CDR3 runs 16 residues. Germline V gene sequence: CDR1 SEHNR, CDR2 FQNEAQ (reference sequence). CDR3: CASTQPGQGNMNEQFF. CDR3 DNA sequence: TGTGCCAGCACCCAACCGGGACAGGGGAATATGAATGAGCAGTTCTTC.

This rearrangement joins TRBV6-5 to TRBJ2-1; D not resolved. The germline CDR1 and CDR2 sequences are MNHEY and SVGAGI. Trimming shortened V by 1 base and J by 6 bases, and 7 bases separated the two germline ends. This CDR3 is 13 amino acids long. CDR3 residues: CASSYFRSNEQFF. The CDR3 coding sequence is TGTGCCAGCAGTTACTTCCGTTCCAATGAGCAGTTCTTC.

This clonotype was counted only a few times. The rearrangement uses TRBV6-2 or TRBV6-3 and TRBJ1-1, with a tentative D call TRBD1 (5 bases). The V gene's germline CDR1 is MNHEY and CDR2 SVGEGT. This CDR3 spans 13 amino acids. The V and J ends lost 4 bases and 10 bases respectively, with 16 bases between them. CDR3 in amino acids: CASSSGPAGTAFF. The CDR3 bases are TGTGCCAGCAGTTCGGGACCGGCGGGAACAGCTTTCTTT.

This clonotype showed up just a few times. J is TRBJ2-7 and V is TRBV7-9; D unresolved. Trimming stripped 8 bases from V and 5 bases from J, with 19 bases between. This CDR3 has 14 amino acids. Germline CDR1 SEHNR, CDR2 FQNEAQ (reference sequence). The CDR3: CASGYSSTDNEQYF. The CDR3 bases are TGTGCCAGCGGTTACAGCTCCACTGACAACGAGCAGTACTTC.

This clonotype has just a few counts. The CDR3 sequence is CSAYQGNTGELFF. Here the CDR3 DNA reads TGCAGTGCTTATCAGGGGAACACCGGGGAGCTGTTTTTT. The chain employs TRBV20-1 and TRBJ2-2, with TRBD1 as a possible D gene (5 bases). The germline V and J ends were trimmed by 5 bases and 1 base, with 8 bases remaining between them. In germline, CDR1 is DFQATT, CDR2 SNEGSKA (reference sequence). This CDR3 contains 13 residues.

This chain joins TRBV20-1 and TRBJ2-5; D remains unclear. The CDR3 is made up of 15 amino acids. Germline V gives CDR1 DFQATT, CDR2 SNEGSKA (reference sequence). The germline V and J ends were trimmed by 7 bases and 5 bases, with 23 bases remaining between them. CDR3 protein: CSDSRNPGFMETQYF. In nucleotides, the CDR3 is TGCAGTGATAGTCGAAATCCAGGTTTTATGGAGACCCAGTACTTC.

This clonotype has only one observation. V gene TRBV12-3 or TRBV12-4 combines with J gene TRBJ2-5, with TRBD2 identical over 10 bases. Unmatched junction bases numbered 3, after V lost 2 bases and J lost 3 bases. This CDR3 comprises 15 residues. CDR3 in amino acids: CASSLYLAGEETQYF. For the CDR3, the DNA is TGTGCCAGCAGTTTATACCTAGCGGGAGAAGAGACCCAGTACTTC.